A single T cell receptor (beta chain) is shown here with its context. Its cognate antigen is unknown. The data were taken from a study of cytomegalovirus exposure and HLA in healthy donors. Study results and caveats: On later analysis, the bulk of CMV-associated TCR beta chains appeared to be HLA-restricted. Excluded were some V segments that proved indistinguishable, including TRBV6-2 and TRBV6-3.

Germline V gene sequence: CDR1 SGDLS, CDR2 YYNGEE. Deletions cut 2 bases from V and 6 bases from J, with 14 bases between. The CDR3 consists of 14 residues. As for the donors, each was a healthy bone marrow donor. Vbeta (60) and Jbeta (13) primers were used in the PCR. Profiled with immunoSEQ multiplex PCR; TCRdb holds only in-frame clones, not every one. The sample has more than 75,000 clones, about 68% seen once. Sequencing was done on a sample of PBMCs. The receptor comes from a man in his forties in good health and CMV-seropositive. The V and J genes are TRBV9 and TRBJ1-2, with a tentative D call TRBD1 (6 bases). For the CDR3, the DNA is TGTGCCAGCAGCGTCAGGGGTTTGGGAGATGGCTACACCTTC. Translation gives CASSVRGLGDGYTF.